Listed below are T cell receptor beta chains from one sample, sequenced in a study of blood T cells in healthy people across ages. Each CDR3 protein is one row after TCRdb ran MiXCR on the 5' RACE reads. The profile shows 700,000 to 1,000,000 distinct CDR3 sequences, 40% to 50% of them singletons. The sample taken for sequencing was blood. The receptors originated from a man aged 60-69 years in good health. The CDR3 runs from the conserved cysteine through the conserved F or W. Each record gives: clone size, V gene, D gene, J gene, CDR3 protein, CDR3 DNA. D genes are given only for firm matches. A clone size is listed for some rows: how often the clone was seen (once, few, many), or a class if it is expanded.

>NA|TRBV13|TRBD2|TRBJ2-1
CASGPGGTYNEQFF
TGTGCCAGCGGCCCGGGGGGGACCTACAATGAGCAGTTCTTC
>NA|TRBV2|NA|TRBJ2-5
CASKGSLARGETQYF
TGTGCCAGCAAGGGGAGTCTAGCTCGCGGGGAGACCCAGTACTTC
>few|TRBV6-6|NA|TRBJ2-7
CASSNGQSSYEQYF
TGTGCCAGCAGTAACGGACAGAGCTCCTACGAGCAGTACTTC
>NA|TRBV7-2|TRBD2|TRBJ2-5
CASSSKAGGPETQYF
TGTGCCAGCAGCTCCAAAGCGGGGGGGCCTGAGACCCAGTACTTC
>NA|TRBV28|NA|TRBJ2-5
CASSSPSGNSPLHVWAETQYF
TGTGCCAGCAGTTCACCCTCAGGGAATTCACCCCTCCACGTATGGGCGGAGACCCAGTACTTC
>few|TRBV4-3|TRBD2|TRBJ2-2
CASSQEGLAGNTGELFF
TGCGCCAGCAGCCAAGAGGGACTAGCGGGGAACACCGGGGAGCTGTTTTTT
>NA|TRBV6-6|TRBD1|TRBJ1-6
CASSYAPDRAPGSPLHF
TGTGCCAGCAGTTACGCCCCAGACAGGGCCCCAGGATCACCCCTCCACTTT
>few|TRBV29-1|TRBD1|TRBJ1-4
CSVLVGGQFNEKLFF
TGCAGCGTCCTCGTAGGGGGACAGTTTAATGAAAAACTGTTTTTT
>few|TRBV4-1|NA|TRBJ1-2
CASSQDTGYGYTF
TGCGCCAGCAGCCAAGACACCGGCTATGGCTACACCTTC
>many|TRBV12-3/TRBV12-4|TRBD1|TRBJ2-5
CASSTTGVPETQYF
TGTGCCAGCAGTACGACAGGGGTCCCAGAGACCCAGTACTTC
>NA|TRBV28|NA|TRBJ2-7
CASSLPDKRPYEQYF
TGTGCCAGCAGTTTACCGGACAAACGACCCTACGAGCAGTACTTC
>NA|TRBV20-1|NA|TRBJ1-2
CSAWDFDDFRHYGYTF
TGCAGTGCTTGGGACTTCGATGATTTTCGTCACTATGGCTACACCTTC
>NA|TRBV5-6|NA|TRBJ2-1
CASSLGLGSGNEQFF
TGTGCCAGCAGCTTGGGCCTGGGGTCGGGCAATGAGCAGTTCTTC
>NA|TRBV11-1|NA|TRBJ1-6
CASSLMTPDNSPLHF
TGTGCCAGCAGCTTAATGACGCCAGATAATTCACCCCTCCACTTT
>NA|TRBV29-1|TRBD2|TRBJ2-7
CSVESGGLEQYF
TGCAGCGTTGAAAGCGGGGGCCTTGAGCAGTACTTC
>NA|TRBV2|TRBD1|TRBJ2-1
CASTWDRRNEQFF
TGTGCCAGCACCTGGGACAGAAGAAATGAGCAGTTCTTC
>NA|TRBV20-1|NA|TRBJ2-5
CSAPPGTETQYF
TGCAGTGCCCCTCCCGGTACAGAGACCCAGTACTTC
>many|TRBV11-2|NA|TRBJ1-6
CASSFLKQNSPLHF
TGTGCCAGCAGCTTCCTGAAGCAGAATTCACCCCTCCACTTT
>NA|TRBV11-2|NA|TRBJ2-3
CASSLRGGDSTDTQYF
TGTGCCAGCAGCTTACGAGGGGGAGATTCCACAGATACGCAGTATTTT
>few|TRBV29-1|TRBD2|TRBJ2-3
CSVDGLAATDTQYF
TGCAGCGTTGATGGCCTAGCGGCGACAGATACGCAGTATTTT
>NA|TRBV7-3|TRBD1|TRBJ2-5
CASSSTGGINEETQYF
TGTGCCAGCAGCTCGACAGGGGGCATAAACGAAGAGACCCAGTACTTC
>few|TRBV20-1|NA|TRBJ2-7
CSATLSSYEQYF
TGCAGTGCTACACTGAGCTCCTACGAGCAGTACTTC
>NA|TRBV6-2/TRBV6-3|NA|TRBJ2-1
CASSSSPGNPNEQFF
TGTGCCAGCAGTTCCTCCCCAGGGAACCCCAATGAGCAGTTCTTC
>NA|TRBV9|TRBD2|TRBJ2-5
CASSVQTSGGCYGWEQYF
TGTGCCAGCAGCGTCCAGACTAGCGGGGGATGCTACGGGTGGGAGCAGTACTTC
>NA|TRBV6-2/TRBV6-3|NA|TRBJ2-5
CASSYVRGRPYNEQYF
TGTGCCAGCAGTTACGTCCGGGGGCGACCCTACAATGAGCAGTACTTC
>few|TRBV6-2/TRBV6-3|NA|TRBJ1-5
CASTWQFNQPQHF
TGTGCCAGCACCTGGCAGTTCAATCAGCCCCAGCATTTT
>NA|TRBV5-1|TRBD1|TRBJ2-2
CASSAGQGYGELFF
TGCGCCAGCAGCGCGGGACAGGGGTACGGGGAGCTGTTTTTT
>NA|TRBV11-2|TRBD2|TRBJ2-3
CASSFGLAGATDTQYF
TGTGCCAGCAGTTTCGGACTAGCGGGGGCCACAGATACGCAGTATTTT
>NA|TRBV6-5|NA|TRBJ2-7
CASSYLPIQGSYEQYF
TGTGCCAGCAGTTACTTACCCATTCAGGGTTCCTACGAGCAGTACTTC
>once|TRBV27|TRBD1|TRBJ2-7
CASSYTGTGTYEQYF
TGTGCCAGCAGCTATACCGGGACAGGGACCTACGAGCAGTACTTC
>NA|TRBV10-3|NA|TRBJ2-7
CAISGDGNSYEQYF
TGTGCCATCAGTGGGGACGGGAACTCCTACGAGCAGTACTTC
>NA|TRBV7-9|NA|TRBJ2-7
CASSPSYAVYEQYF
TGTGCCAGCAGCCCTAGCTATGCGGTCTACGAGCAGTACTTC
>NA|TRBV5-1|NA|TRBJ2-3
CASSLALGDADTQYF
TGCGCCAGCAGCTTGGCTCTGGGTGATGCAGATACGCAGTATTTT
>NA|TRBV24-1|NA|TRBJ2-3
CATRDRGDTQYF
TGTGCCACGAGGGACCGAGGGGATACGCAGTATTTT
>NA|TRBV10-3|NA|TRBJ2-7
CAISEPDISYEQYF
TGTGCCATCAGTGAGCCTGACATCTCCTACGAGCAGTACTTC
>NA|TRBV7-9|TRBD1|TRBJ2-5
CASSATGSGQYF
TGTGCCAGCAGCGCGACAGGGTCTGGGCAGTACTTC
>NA|TRBV15|TRBD1|TRBJ2-1
CATSAARTGNNEQFF
TGTGCCACCAGCGCCGCGAGGACAGGGAATAATGAGCAGTTCTTC
>NA|TRBV6-2/TRBV6-3|NA|TRBJ2-7
CASSYSSEEQYF
TGTGCCAGCAGTTACTCGTCGGAGGAGCAGTACTTC
>NA|TRBV4-3|NA|TRBJ2-3
CASSQYRSNTDTQYF
TGCGCCAGCAGCCAATACAGGAGCAACACAGATACGCAGTATTTT
>many|TRBV11-2|TRBD1|TRBJ2-5
CASSSGQGALETQYF
TGTGCCAGCAGCTCGGGACAGGGGGCGTTGGAGACCCAGTACTTC
>NA|TRBV5-1|NA|TRBJ2-4
CASSRQGASVEQYF
TGCGCCAGCAGCCGACAAGGGGCCTCGGTAGAGCAGTACTTC
>few|TRBV5-6|NA|TRBJ2-7
CASSFGRGQGLPYEQYF
TGTGCCAGCAGCTTTGGGCGAGGGCAGGGTCTCCCTTACGAGCAGTACTTC
>NA|TRBV7-9|TRBD2|TRBJ2-7
CASNRGGDGFPYEQYF
TGTGCCAGCAACCGCGGGGGAGACGGATTCCCCTACGAGCAGTACTTC